The entry below describes one T cell receptor (beta chain). These data originate in a study of blood T cell repertoires in COVID-19. At the level of the study: Italy, Spain and the United States were the sources of the convalescent and acute COVID-19 samples.

As originally analysed: For nucleated cells, counts were estimated from reference gene primer amplification. TCRdb's copy holds only in-frame clones and misses some; the assay was immunoSEQ multiplex PCR. V, J and clone size reflect that table, while D and trimming were determined from the DNA. The sample lists some 100,000 clones; roughly 82% were seen once. The receptor comes from a man aged 45-60 years with active or convalescent COVID-19. The sample was peripheral blood.

The CDR3 region has the DNA TGTGCCAGCAGCCGCGGACTAGCGGGGGGCCCCCCCTACAATGAGCAGTTCTTC. This codes for CASSRGLAGGPPYNEQFF. The V call is TRBV3-1 (or the pseudogene TRBV3-2), the J call TRBJ2-1, with TRBD2 matching over 14 bases. CDR1 LGHDT and CDR2 YNNKEL come from the germline V gene (reference sequence). The CDR3 spans 18 residues. Trimming at V came to 4 bases and at J to 2 bases, leaving 7 bases not matched to a gene.